A single sample gave rise to the 18 T cell receptor beta chains below, sequenced in a study of blood T cell repertoires in COVID-19. Measured with immunoSEQ multiplex PCR; TCRdb has only the in-frame clones, and not every one. The sample lists 35,000 to 50,000 clones; roughly 91% were seen once. The sample taken for sequencing was peripheral blood. The receptor source for this set is a human donor in a cohort sampled during active COVID-19.

A single count supports this clone. This chain joins TRBV28 and TRBJ1-1; 7 bases map to TRBD1. Germline V CDR1 and CDR2: MDHEN, SYDVKM. V was pared by 5 bases and J by 3 bases, with 12 bases of the junction left unmatched. CDR3 length: 16 amino acids. CDR3 coding DNA: TGTGCCAGCAGTACTCCGGGACAGCGAACCTACACTGAAGCTTTCTTT. Amino acid sequence: CASSTPGQRTYTEAFF.

The chain employs TRBV5-4 and TRBJ2-7; 7 positions agree with TRBD2. Germline values: CDR1 SGHNT, CDR2 YYREEE (reference sequence). This CDR3 has 16 residues. The V gene end was trimmed by 3 bases and the J gene end by 3 bases; junction bases not matched to a gene: 12. The chain's CDR3 is CASSSSQRGGYYEQYF. CDR3 in DNA: TGTGCCAGCAGCTCTTCGCAGCGGGGCGGGTACTACGAGCAGTACTTC.

The CDR3 sequence is CSVVGPDHRGRDAYGYTF. The CDR3 bases are TGCAGCGTTGTGGGACCAGATCACAGGGGGCGAGACGCCTATGGCTACACCTTC. The chain combines TRBV29-1 with TRBJ1-2, with TRBD1 identical over 9 bases. The CDR3 has 18 amino acids. Per germline, CDR1 SQVTM and CDR2 ANQGSEA. The J segment lost 4 bases and the V segment lost 4 bases, leaving 19 bases of the junction unmatched.

This clone was observed a single time. The chain recombines TRBV27 with TRBJ2-3, with D possibly being TRBD2 (5 bases). V dropped 7 bases and J dropped 8 bases, with 10 bases sitting between them. The CDR3 totals 11 residues. The V gene's germline CDR1 is MNHEY and CDR2 SMNVEV (reference sequence). The CDR3 loop is CASKRESTQYF. For the CDR3, the DNA is TGTGCCAGCAAGAGGGAGTCTACGCAGTATTTT.

CDR3 coding DNA: TGTGCCAGCAGTTTGTCCGTTGGAGGTAACAATGAGCAGTTCTTC. This encodes CASSLSVGGNNEQFF. The V call is TRBV27, the J call TRBJ2-1, with a weak D call TRBD2 (5 bases). The CDR3 loop spans 15 amino acids. The germline gives CDR1 MNHEY, CDR2 SMNVEV (reference sequence). V gave up 3 bases and J gave up 5 bases, with 14 bases separating them.

V is TRBV7-3 and J is TRBJ2-3; D is possibly TRBD2 (6 bases). The CDR3 consists of 15 residues. Trimming removed 2 bases at V and 2 bases at J, with 11 bases between. CDR1 and CDR2 from the germline V gene are SGHTA and FQGTGA. The CDR3 here is CASSLLGRPTDTQYF. DNA for the CDR3: TGTGCCAGCAGCTTACTCGGGAGACCCACAGATACGCAGTATTTT.

The chain links TRBV3-1 (or the pseudogene TRBV3-2) to TRBJ2-2; no firm D call. Trimming took 2 bases from V and 1 from J, leaving 17 bases between them. The CDR3 covers 18 residues. Looked up from germline, CDR1 is LGHDT and CDR2 is YNNKEL (reference sequence). The DNA for the CDR3 is TGTGCCAGCAGCCAAATAGGTGCGGTTTATTGGAACACCGGGGAGCTGTTTTTT. Protein: CASSQIGAVYWNTGELFF.

The chain recombines TRBV7-2 with TRBJ1-5, with 10 bases lining up with TRBD1. The trim removed 3 bases at V and 4 bases at J, leaving 3 bases unmatched. This CDR3 is 15 amino acids long. Germline CDR1 and CDR2: SGHTA and FQGNSA. CDR3 DNA: TGTGCCAGCAGCTTGGGGACAGGGGCTAATCAGCCCCAGCATTTT. It is translated as CASSLGTGANQPQHF.

This clone was picked up one time. The chain links TRBV28 to TRBJ1-2; the match to TRBD1 covers 9 bases. Trimming cost V 4 bases and J 7 bases; bases outside gene matches: 10. The CDR3 contains 15 residues. Germline V gene lookup returns CDR1 MDHEN and CDR2 SYDVKM. CDR3 DNA: TGTGCCAGCAGTTCACTACAGGGGGCTTATGGTGGCTACACCTTC. Its protein is CASSSLQGAYGGYTF.

The chain joins TRBV7-2 to TRBJ1-2; D unresolved. CDR1 and CDR2 from the germline V gene are SGHTA and FQGNSA. V dropped 7 bases and J dropped 4 bases, with 10 bases sitting between them. The CDR3 has 12 amino acids. The CDR3 sequence: CASTRSFYGYTF. In nucleotides, the CDR3 is TGTGCCAGCACCCGTTCGTTCTATGGCTACACCTTC.

In nucleotides, the CDR3 is TGTGCCAGCAGCGTATATGGACTAGCGAACTACAATGAGCAGTTCTTC. This encodes CASSVYGLANYNEQFF. The rearrangement joins TRBV9 to TRBJ2-1; 9 bases agree with TRBD2. The V gene end was trimmed by 1 base and the J gene end by 3 bases; junction bases not matched to a gene: 5. Germline CDR1 reads SGDLS; CDR2 reads YYNGEE. The CDR3 totals 16 residues.

J is TRBJ2-1 and V is TRBV11-2, with a possible D match to TRBD2 (6 bases). V was pared by 2 bases and J by 7 bases, with 9 bases between. The germline V gene encodes CDR1 SGHAT and CDR2 FQNNGV. CDR3 size: 13 residues. The CDR3 protein is CASSLPGANEQFF. The CDR3 nucleotides read TGTGCCAGCAGCTTACCGGGAGCAAATGAGCAGTTCTTC.

V usage is TRBV4-1 and J usage is TRBJ2-1; D is possibly TRBD2 (6 bases). V lost 1 base and J 6 bases, leaving 16 bases between the germline ends. Germline values: CDR1 MGHRA, CDR2 YSYEKL. The CDR3 runs 16 residues. The DNA of the CDR3 is TGCGCCAGCAGCCAAGGACTAGAGGGGCCTTCCAATGAGCAGTTCTTC. Translation: CASSQGLEGPSNEQFF.

The chain carries TRBV19 and TRBJ1-3, with D possibly being TRBD1 (5 bases). Trimming took 4 bases from V and 0 from J, leaving 16 bases between them. The germline V gene encodes CDR1 LNHDA and CDR2 SQIVND (reference sequence). This CDR3 region has 17 residues. The CDR3 reads CASSTGTGWGSGNTIYF. The CDR3, as DNA: TGTGCCAGTAGTACCGGCACAGGTTGGGGCTCTGGAAACACCATATATTTT.

This clone was counted once. The chain combines TRBV28 with TRBJ2-7; D may be TRBD1 (5 bases). Trimming removed 5 bases from V and 4 bases from J, with 9 bases in between. Germline-derived CDR1 and CDR2 are MDHEN and SYDVKM. The CDR3 spans 12 residues. CDR3 in amino acids: CASSQGLYEQYF. CDR3 coding DNA: TGTGCCAGCAGTCAGGGTTTGTACGAGCAGTACTTC.

The CDR3 bases are TGTGCCAGCAGTGAAAGGGGGACGGCAGCGAACACCGGGGAGCTGTTTTTT. It yields the protein CASSERGTAANTGELFF. The chain combines TRBV2 with TRBJ2-2; a possible D gene is TRBD1 (6 bases). V was shortened by 2 bases and J by 0 bases, with 13 bases between the two germline ends. The V gene's germline CDR1 is SNHLY and CDR2 FYNNEI. The CDR3 length is 17 residues.

The gene calls are TRBV27 and TRBJ1-6; D is perhaps TRBD1 (5 bases). With 6 bases removed from V and 6 bases from J, the gap between germline ends came to 15 bases. This CDR3 is 15 amino acids long. The germline V gene has CDR1 MNHEY and CDR2 SMNVEV (reference sequence). The CDR3 here is CASSPQGQTNSPLHF. DNA of the CDR3: TGTGCCAGCAGCCCCCAGGGCCAGACTAATTCACCCCTCCACTTT.

The chain combines TRBV28 with TRBJ2-5; the match to TRBD1 covers 7 bases. Trimming at V came to 6 bases and at J to 2 bases, leaving 6 bases not matched to a gene. CDR3 length equals 14 residues. Germline lookup yields CDR1 MDHEN and CDR2 SYDVKM. CDR3 protein: CASSTTGWQETQYF. The CDR3 nucleotides are TGTGCCAGCAGCACGACAGGGTGGCAAGAGACCCAGTACTTC.